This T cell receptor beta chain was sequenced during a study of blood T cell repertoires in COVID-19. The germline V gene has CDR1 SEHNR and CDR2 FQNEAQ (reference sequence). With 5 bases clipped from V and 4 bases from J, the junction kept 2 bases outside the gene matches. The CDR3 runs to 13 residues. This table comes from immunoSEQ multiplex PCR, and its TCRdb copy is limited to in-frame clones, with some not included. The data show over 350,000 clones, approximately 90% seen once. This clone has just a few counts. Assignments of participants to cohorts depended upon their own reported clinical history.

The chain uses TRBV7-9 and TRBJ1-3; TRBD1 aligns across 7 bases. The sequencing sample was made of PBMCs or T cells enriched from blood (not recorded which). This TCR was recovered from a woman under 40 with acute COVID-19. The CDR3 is CASSPTGGNTIYF. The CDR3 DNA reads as TGTGCCAGCAGCCCGACAGGGGGAAACACCATATATTTT. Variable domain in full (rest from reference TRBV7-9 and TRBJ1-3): DTGVSQNPRHKITKRGQNVTFRCDPISEHNRLYWYRQTLGQGPEFLTYFQNEAQLEKSRLLSDRFSAERPKGSFSTLEIQRTEQGDSAMYLCASSPTGGNTIYFGEGSWLTVV.